The entry below gives a single T cell receptor (beta chain) sequence along with its context. Measured with immunoSEQ multiplex PCR; TCRdb has only the in-frame clones, and not every one. The data show more than 550,000 clones, approximately 89% seen once. This entry comes from a study of shared T cell receptors in the human thymus. The CDR3 sequence is 14 residues long. Germline V CDR1 and CDR2: WSHSY, SAAADI. Losses at the gene ends were 4 bases for V and 7 bases for J; bases not matched to a gene: 5. This same sample was also part of a study on human thymus T cells. That report adds: Thymic and blood repertoires appeared to carry a bias in their V and J gene usage. Among unrelated individuals, related research reported thymic repertoires that overlapped highly.

The TCR was taken from a boy under three years old with a congenital heart defect. V gene TRBV10-2 combines with J gene TRBJ2-3; 10 nucleotides line up with TRBD2. Sequencing input: thymocytes. The CDR3 DNA sequence: TGCGCCAGCAGTGCTAGCGGGAGTTGTAATACGCAGTATTTT. This translates into CASSASGSCNTQYF.